Below are 25 T cell receptor beta chains sequenced from a single sample in a study of T-cell memory formation after mild COVID-19. TCRdb passed the 5' RACE reads through MiXCR, listing each CDR3 protein once. Of about 270,000 distinct CDR3 sequences in the sample, 16% were seen once. Material: PBMCs or a T cell subset sorted from them (not recorded which). All receptors come from a man aged 18-30 years who had mild COVID-19 (a few samples of this study predate the infection). Cell type and time point are not known.

The chain combines TRBV7-9 with TRBJ2-6; D call uncertain. In germline, CDR1 is SEHNR, CDR2 FQNEAQ (reference sequence). Trimming removed 6 bases from V and 2 bases from J, with 14 bases in between. The CDR3 loop spans 16 amino acids. CDR3 coding DNA: TGTGCCAGCAGGCCGTACGTGGTCCCTGGGGCCAACGTCCTGACTTTC. As protein: CASRPYVVPGANVLTF.

The chain has TRBV24-1 and TRBJ2-2; D gene unclear. V lost 3 bases, J lost 7 bases, and 11 bases lay in between. Germline V CDR1 and CDR2: KGHDR, SFDVKD. This CDR3 comprises 14 residues. The CDR3 here is CATSDPDWDGELFF. Here the CDR3 DNA reads TGTGCCACCAGTGATCCTGACTGGGACGGGGAGCTGTTTTTT.

J is TRBJ1-3 and V is TRBV6-1; D gene unclear. This CDR3 is 16 amino acids long. The V and J ends lost 5 bases and 4 bases respectively, with 18 bases between them. Looked up from germline, CDR1 is MNHNS and CDR2 is SASEGT. The CDR3 is CASSRQEVASGNTIYF. The CDR3 DNA follows: TGTGCCAGCAGTCGCCAGGAGGTCGCGTCCGGAAACACCATATATTTT.

This clonotype was detected a few times. This chain uses TRBV2 with TRBJ1-2; D is possibly TRBD1 (5 bases). The V end was cut by 6 bases, the J end by 6 bases, with 14 bases between. The length of the CDR3 is 13 residues. Per the germline V gene, CDR1 is SNHLY and CDR2 is FYNNEI. The chain's CDR3 is CASREGPDHGYTF. CDR3 DNA: TGTGCCAGCAGGGAGGGACCCGATCATGGCTACACCTTC.

This chain uses TRBV7-9 with TRBJ2-3; 10 nucleotides match TRBD2. The V and J ends lost 1 base and 5 bases, in that order; junction bases with no gene match: 9. Germline CDR1 reads SEHNR; CDR2 reads FQNEAQ (reference sequence). The CDR3 is made up of 17 amino acids. CDR3 amino acids: CASSLGVGLAGEDTQYF. In DNA, the CDR3 is TGTGCCAGCAGCTTAGGAGTGGGGCTAGCGGGGGAAGATACGCAGTATTTT.

This clonotype was found once. This chain links TRBV5-1 with TRBJ1-1, with D maybe TRBD1 (5 bases). CDR3 size: 15 residues. Germline CDR1 reads SGHRS; CDR2 reads YFSETQ. Trimming pared 4 bases from V and 5 bases from J, leaving 18 bases between. The CDR3: CASSRVEGFGTEAFF. CDR3 in DNA: TGCGCCAGCAGCCGCGTGGAGGGGTTTGGGACTGAAGCTTTCTTT.

This clonotype has a handful of counts. The chain couples TRBV7-7 to TRBJ2-2, with TRBD1 matching over 9 bases. Germline V gene sequence: CDR1 SSHAT, CDR2 FNYEAQ (reference sequence). V lost 5 bases and J lost 6; bases outside the gene matches: 4. This CDR3 contains 14 residues. The CDR3 loop reads CASSKDRGSGELFF. The CDR3 nucleotides are TGTGCCAGCAGCAAGGACAGGGGCTCCGGGGAGCTGTTTTTT.

This clonotype appeared many times. The chain combines TRBV7-2 with TRBJ2-5, with D perhaps TRBD1 or TRBD2 (5 bases each). Per germline, CDR1 SGHTA and CDR2 FQGNSA. The CDR3 totals 14 residues. V lost 5 bases to trimming and J lost 5 bases, with 15 bases between them. CDR3 coding DNA: TGTGCCAGCAGCCCCGGTCCGGGGCTGGAGACCCAGTACTTC. Translating it yields CASSPGPGLETQYF.

There are a few counts of this clonotype. The chain is built from TRBV4-1 and TRBJ1-5; D is undetermined. Trimming removed 1 base at V and 7 bases at J, with 11 bases between. This CDR3 is built from 14 residues. The germline V gene encodes CDR1 MGHRA and CDR2 YSYEKL. The DNA for the CDR3 is TGCGCCAGCAGCCAAGGAGGGTCTGGCCAGCCCCAGCATTTT. Translated: CASSQGGSGQPQHF.

This clonotype was detected a few times. The V gene is TRBV27, the J gene TRBJ2-7, with D tentatively TRBD2 (5 bases). The V gene lost 2 bases and the J gene lost 5 bases, with 10 bases spanning the gap. Looked up from germline, CDR1 is MNHEY and CDR2 is SMNVEV (reference sequence). This CDR3 has 13 amino acids. The chain's CDR3 is CASSLGSFDEQYF. The CDR3 coding sequence is TGTGCCAGCAGTTTAGGGAGTTTCGACGAGCAGTACTTC.

This clonotype turned up a few times. The J gene is TRBJ1-1, the V gene TRBV5-1, with unresolved D. This CDR3 is 13 amino acids long. CDR1 and CDR2 from the germline V gene are SGHRS and YFSETQ. Trimming removed 0 bases from V and 5 bases from J, with 8 bases in between. CDR3 in amino acids: CASSLDGVTEAFF. The CDR3 nucleotides are TGCGCCAGCAGCTTGGACGGCGTTACTGAAGCTTTCTTT.

This clonotype came up once. This rearrangement joins TRBV7-9 to TRBJ1-1, with D maybe TRBD1 (5 bases). Trimming removed 1 base at V and 11 bases at J, with 11 bases between. The germline CDR1 and CDR2 sequences are SEHNR and FQNEAQ (reference sequence). The length of the CDR3 is 12 residues. The CDR3 protein is CASSLGRGSAFF. CDR3 nucleotide sequence: TGTGCCAGCAGCTTAGGTAGGGGTTCCGCTTTCTTT.

The V call is TRBV28, the J call TRBJ1-2; tentative D call: TRBD1 (5 bases). The CDR3 extends over 12 amino acids. CDR1 MDHEN and CDR2 SYDVKM come from the germline V gene. V shed 10 bases and J shed 7 bases, with 16 bases lying between them. As DNA, the CDR3 is TGTGCCAACAGGATGAGCTCGGGTGGCTACACCTTC. This gives the protein CANRMSSGGYTF.

This chain links TRBV27 with TRBJ2-1; 7 positions match TRBD1. This CDR3 region has 14 residues. CDR1 and CDR2 (germline): MNHEY, SMNVEV (reference sequence). V dropped 10 bases and J dropped 1; count of bases not matched to a gene: 7. CDR3 region: CATPGQESYNEQFF. As DNA, the CDR3 is TGTGCCACCCCCGGACAGGAGTCCTACAATGAGCAGTTCTTC.

This clonotype was seen more than once but under ten times. The chain couples TRBV27 to TRBJ2-7; D unclear. V lost 3 bases, J lost 3 bases, and 9 bases lay in between. The V gene's germline CDR1 is MNHEY and CDR2 SMNVEV (reference sequence). This CDR3 has 13 residues. The CDR3 sequence is CASSFSDGYEQYF. CDR3 nucleotide sequence: TGTGCCAGCAGTTTCTCGGACGGCTACGAGCAGTACTTC.

V usage is TRBV27 and J usage is TRBJ2-7; tentatively, D is TRBD1 (6 bases). There are 16 residues in the CDR3. V lost 5 bases, J lost 2 bases, and 19 bases lay in between. Germline assignment: CDR1 MNHEY and CDR2 SMNVEV (reference sequence). CDR3 sequence reads: CASSKMGRQVPYEQYF. The CDR3 DNA sequence: TGTGCCAGCAGTAAAATGGGTCGACAGGTGCCCTACGAGCAGTACTTC.

This clonotype was found many times. V usage is TRBV12-3 or TRBV12-4 and J usage is TRBJ1-1; perhaps TRBD1 as D (5 bases). The CDR3 is 17 residues long. V gave up 1 base and J gave up 0 bases, with 15 bases separating them. DNA of the CDR3: TGTGCCAGCAGTTTAGTGCTGGGGGATGGGGTGAACACTGAAGCTTTCTTT. It is translated as CASSLVLGDGVNTEAFF.

V is TRBV4-1 and J is TRBJ1-1; TRBD1 might be the D (5 bases). V lost 1 base and J 3 bases, leaving 9 bases between the germline ends. Per the germline V gene, CDR1 is MGHRA and CDR2 is YSYEKL. CDR3 size: 14 residues. The chain's CDR3 is CASSQVGEDTEAFF. The CDR3 nucleotides are TGCGCCAGCAGCCAAGTGGGGGAGGACACTGAAGCTTTCTTT.

This clonotype showed up just a few times. The J gene is TRBJ2-2, the V gene TRBV5-1; D is unclear. This CDR3 contains 15 residues. The V end lost 3 bases, the J end lost 1 base, and 10 bases lay between the germline ends. Germline V lookup: CDR1 SGHRS, CDR2 YFSETQ. CDR3 in DNA: TGCGCCAGCAGCTGGGTAGGAAGGAACACCGGGGAGCTGTTTTTT. Its protein is CASSWVGRNTGELFF.

This clonotype was detected only a few times. This chain connects TRBV5-1 to TRBJ2-5; TRBD2 might be the D (5 bases). Germline-derived CDR1 and CDR2 are SGHRS and YFSETQ. V lost 3 bases to trimming and J lost 5 bases, with 14 bases between them. The CDR3 is 14 amino acids. The CDR3 sequence is CASSSGRAVETQYF. Written as DNA, the CDR3 is TGCGCCAGCAGCTCGGGCCGAGCGGTTGAGACCCAGTACTTC.

This clonotype turned up a few times. V and J are TRBV6-2 or TRBV6-3 and TRBJ2-2, with D maybe TRBD2 (5 bases). CDR3 length equals 16 residues. CDR1 MNHEY and CDR2 SVGEGT come from the germline V gene. V was shortened by 8 bases and J by 5 bases, with 21 bases between the two germline ends. CDR3 residues: CASRDGERRETGELFF. The CDR3 region has the DNA TGTGCCAGCCGAGATGGGGAGCGGAGAGAAACCGGGGAGCTGTTTTTT.

This clonotype has only a few counts. V and J are TRBV3-1 and TRBJ1-1, with D hard to call. V was trimmed by 2 bases and J by 3 bases, leaving 4 bases between them. Per the germline V gene, CDR1 is LGHDT and CDR2 is YNNKEL (reference sequence). CDR3 size: 12 residues. The CDR3 bases are TGTGCCAGCAGCCAACCCCACACTGAAGCTTTCTTT. Translated, it gives CASSQPHTEAFF.

The V call is TRBV6-6, the J call TRBJ2-5; 11 bases are a match to TRBD1. After removal of 6 bases from V and 4 bases from J, the junction contained 1 base not matched to a gene. Germline CDR1 reads MNHNY; CDR2 reads SVGAGI (reference sequence). This CDR3 spans 13 amino acids. The CDR3 region has the DNA TGTGCCAGCAGCGGGACAGGGGGAGAGACCCAGTACTTC. This translates into CASSGTGGETQYF.

This chain connects TRBV3-1 to TRBJ1-2; possible D gene TRBD1, 6 bases. The CDR3 is made up of 15 amino acids. CDR1 and CDR2 (germline): LGHDT, YNNKEL (reference sequence). With 5 bases removed from V and 5 bases from J, the gap between germline ends came to 18 bases. The CDR3 nucleotides are TGTGCCAGCAGCTTATCGATTGGGGGGGCTTATGGCTACACCTTC. Protein: CASSLSIGGAYGYTF.

The sample holds a few counts of this clonotype. V gene TRBV18 combines with J gene TRBJ1-2; 7 positions agree with TRBD1. Trimming removed 3 bases from V and 4 bases from J; junction bases left unmatched: 17. Per the germline V gene, CDR1 is KGHSH and CDR2 is LQKENI. CDR3 length: 18 residues. CDR3 residues: CASSPETGTEIVPYGYTF. For the CDR3, the DNA is TGTGCCAGCTCACCGGAGACAGGGACCGAGATCGTTCCCTATGGCTACACCTTC.